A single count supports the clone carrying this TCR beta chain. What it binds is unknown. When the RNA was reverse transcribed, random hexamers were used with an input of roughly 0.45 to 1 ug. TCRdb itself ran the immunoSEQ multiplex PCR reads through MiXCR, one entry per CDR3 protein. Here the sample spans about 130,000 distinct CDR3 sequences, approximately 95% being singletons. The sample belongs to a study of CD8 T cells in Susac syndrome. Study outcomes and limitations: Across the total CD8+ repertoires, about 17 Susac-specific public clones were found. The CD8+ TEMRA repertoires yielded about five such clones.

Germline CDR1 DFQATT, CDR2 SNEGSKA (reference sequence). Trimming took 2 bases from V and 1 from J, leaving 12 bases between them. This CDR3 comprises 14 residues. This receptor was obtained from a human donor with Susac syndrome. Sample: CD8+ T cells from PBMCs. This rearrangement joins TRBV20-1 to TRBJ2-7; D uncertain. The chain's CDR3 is CSARLLPISYEQYF. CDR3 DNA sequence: TGCAGTGCTAGACTGCTACCTATTTCCTACGAGCAGTACTTC.